These 19 T cell receptor beta chains came from one sample sequenced in a study of early T cells in non-severe SARS-CoV-2 infection. Via MiXCR, TCRdb re-called the 5' RACE reads, giving one row per CDR3 protein. The sample carries tens of thousands of distinct CDR3 sequences, around a tenth recorded once. The sequenced sample consisted of whole blood. Receptors originate from an adult who was a healthcare worker with PCR-confirmed SARS-CoV-2 infection or an uninfected control (not recorded which).

The sample holds many counts of this clonotype. The chain carries TRBV19 and TRBJ2-1; D gene ambiguous. The CDR3 runs 13 residues. Germline V gene lookup returns CDR1 LNHDA and CDR2 SQIVND (reference sequence). Trimming removed 4 bases at V and 6 bases at J, with 10 bases between. In nucleotides, the CDR3 is TGTGCCAGTAGTAGTGGGCCCTCCAATGAGCAGTTCTTC. Its protein product is CASSSGPSNEQFF.

The rearrangement joins TRBV10-3 to TRBJ1-5; D remains unclear. The CDR3 extends over 13 amino acids. The V gene lost 10 bases and the J gene lost 7 bases, with 17 bases spanning the gap. The germline V gene encodes CDR1 ENHRY and CDR2 SYGVKD. This CDR3 is CATAPPGSQPQHF. The CDR3 nucleotides are TGTGCCACCGCCCCTCCGGGATCCCAGCCCCAGCATTTT.

The sample holds many counts of this clonotype. V usage is TRBV6-5 and J usage is TRBJ1-5; a weak D match, TRBD1 (6 bases). The V and J ends lost 6 bases and 1 base respectively, with 10 bases between them. Per germline, CDR1 MNHEY and CDR2 SVGAGI. The CDR3 runs 14 residues. The CDR3 coding sequence is TGTGCCAGCAGCAAGACAGGAAGCAATCAGCCCCAGCATTTT. The encoded protein is CASSKTGSNQPQHF.

This clonotype was seen only a few times. This chain joins TRBV28 and TRBJ2-7; 8 bases match TRBD1. The CDR3 spans 14 residues. After removal of 2 bases from V and 5 bases from J, the junction contained 5 bases not matched to a gene. CDR1 is MDHEN, CDR2 SYDVKM, per germline. In nucleotides, the CDR3 is TGTGCCAGCAGTTTAGTTGGGACAGGTAACGAGCAGTACTTC. As protein: CASSLVGTGNEQYF.

V and J are TRBV19 and TRBJ1-5, with a weak D call TRBD1 (5 bases). The V gene lost 5 bases and the J gene lost 0 bases, with 14 bases spanning the gap. The CDR3 sequence is 16 residues long. Germline V gene sequence: CDR1 LNHDA, CDR2 SQIVND (reference sequence). The CDR3, as DNA: TGTGCCAGTAGTTCACGGGGCCCATATAGCAATCAGCCCCAGCATTTT. It is translated as CASSSRGPYSNQPQHF.

CDR3 sequence (DNA): TGTGCCAGCAGGAAGGGCGGTATAGGAGAGACCCAGTACTTC. Translated: CASRKGGIGETQYF. V and J are TRBV2 and TRBJ2-5; D is undetermined. Germline V gives CDR1 SNHLY, CDR2 FYNNEI. V dropped 6 bases and J dropped 4 bases, with 15 bases sitting between them. This CDR3 is built from 14 residues.

This clonotype was observed at least ten times. The V gene is TRBV2, the J gene TRBJ2-7; D gene ambiguous. The ends were cut back, 6 bases at V and 0 bases at J, with 12 bases in the middle. Germline V gene lookup returns CDR1 SNHLY and CDR2 FYNNEI. The CDR3 contains 14 residues. CDR3 protein: CASSVGWSSYEQYF. The CDR3 bases are TGTGCCAGCAGCGTTGGGTGGAGCTCCTACGAGCAGTACTTC. Variable domain in full (rest from reference TRBV2 and TRBJ2-7): EPEVTQTPSHQVTQMGQEVILRCVPISNHLYFYWYRQILGQKVEFLVSFYNNEISEKSEIFDDQFSVERPDGSNFTLKIRSTKLEDSAMYFCASSVGWSSYEQYFGPGTRLTVT.

The rearrangement joins TRBV29-1 to TRBJ2-7, with D possibly TRBD1 on 5 matching bases. The V end was cut by 3 bases, the J end by 2 bases, with 14 bases between. Per germline, CDR1 SQVTM and CDR2 ANQGSEA. The CDR3 is 14 residues long. The CDR3 sequence: CSVEKPDTPYEQYF. DNA for the CDR3: TGCAGCGTTGAGAAACCGGACACTCCCTACGAGCAGTACTTC.

The J gene is TRBJ2-7, the V gene TRBV7-6; 7 bases fit TRBD1. Germline lookup yields CDR1 SGHVS and CDR2 FNYEAQ. The ends lost 5 bases at V and 0 bases at J; junction bases unmatched: 4. The CDR3 spans 14 residues. The CDR3 loop is CASSMGQISYEQYF. CDR3 sequence (DNA): TGTGCCAGCAGCATGGGACAGATCTCCTACGAGCAGTACTTC.

The chain uses TRBV25-1 and TRBJ2-7; maybe TRBD2 (6 bases). In germline, CDR1 is MGHDK, CDR2 SYGVNS. The V end was cut by 1 base, the J end by 5 bases, with 15 bases between. The CDR3 has 15 residues. The CDR3: CASSELSAGTHEQYF. CDR3 bases: TGTGCCAGCAGTGAATTGAGCGCGGGAACCCACGAGCAGTACTTC.

This clonotype was seen many times. The chain uses TRBV7-9 and TRBJ1-6; 10 positions agree with TRBD1. CDR3 length: 18 residues. The trim removed 1 base at V and 4 bases at J, leaving 7 bases unmatched. Germline V gives CDR1 SEHNR, CDR2 FQNEAQ (reference sequence). This chain's CDR3 is CASSLVRVGQGYNSPLHF. As DNA, the CDR3 is TGTGCCAGCAGCTTAGTCAGAGTGGGACAGGGGTATAATTCACCCCTCCACTTT.

This clonotype was observed a few times. The chain employs TRBV29-1 and TRBJ2-2; D is uncertain. This CDR3 has 13 residues. Deletions cut 7 bases from V and 3 bases from J, with 12 bases between. Germline V lookup: CDR1 SQVTM, CDR2 ANQGSEA. The CDR3 DNA reads TGCAGCGCCCAGGATTACCACACCGGGGAGCTGTTTTTT. This codes for CSAQDYHTGELFF.

This clonotype was counted only a few times. The J gene is TRBJ2-1, the V gene TRBV30; tentative D call: TRBD2 (5 bases). Germline CDR1 is GTSNPN and CDR2 is SVGIG (reference sequence). The length of the CDR3 is 14 residues. The germline V and J ends were trimmed by 3 bases and 6 bases, with 15 bases remaining between them. The CDR3 DNA sequence: TGTGCCTGGAGCGGGTGGGAGTCGGGCAATGAGCAGTTCTTC. The encoded protein is CAWSGWESGNEQFF.

This clonotype was observed many times. The chain employs TRBV19 and TRBJ1-5; no clear D gene. The CDR3 contains 15 residues. Germline V gene data show CDR1 as LNHDA and CDR2 as SQIVND (reference sequence). Trimming took off 7 bases at V and 2 bases at J, with 15 bases between the two ends. Written as DNA, the CDR3 is TGTGCCAGTATATCAGCGGGCGGTGGCAATCAGCCCCAGCATTTT. Its translation: CASISAGGGNQPQHF.

In this sample, this clonotype turned up many times. V gene TRBV7-9 combines with J gene TRBJ2-5, with 8 bases identical to TRBD2. The CDR3 contains 15 residues. Germline lookup yields CDR1 SEHNR and CDR2 FQNEAQ (reference sequence). V shed 3 bases and J 2 bases; nucleotides not matched to a gene: 5. CDR3 sequence (DNA): TGTGCCAGCAGCTTGTCTAGCGGGCCGCAAGAGACCCAGTACTTC. Protein product: CASSLSSGPQETQYF.

This clonotype was seen ten or more times. One end of the junction is discordant with germline, which a read error may explain. The chain combines TRBV18 with TRBJ2-7; D uncertain. Germline V gene lookup returns CDR1 KGHSH and CDR2 LQKENI. This CDR3 region has 13 residues. The chain's CDR3 is CASSPHPDDEQYF. DNA for the CDR3: TGTGCCAGCTCACCGCACCCGGACGACGAACAGTACTTC.

V is TRBV4-2 and J is TRBJ2-7; 10 nucleotides line up with TRBD1. The V and J ends lost 4 bases and 3 bases, in that order; junction bases with no gene match: 12. The CDR3 extends over 17 amino acids. CDR1 is LGHNA and CDR2 is YNFKEQ in the germline V gene. The DNA for the CDR3 is TGTGCCAGCAGCCGGCCGGGGACAGGGGAAATTCGCTACGAGCAGTACTTC. Protein sequence: CASSRPGTGEIRYEQYF.

The chain combines TRBV20-1 with TRBJ2-1, with 8 bases fitting TRBD2. From germline, CDR1 is DFQATT and CDR2 SNEGSKA (reference sequence). With V trimmed by 2 bases and J by 6 bases, 3 bases remained unmatched. This CDR3 has 13 residues. The DNA of the CDR3 is TGCAGTGCTAGAACGGGAGGGCCCAATGAGCAGTTCTTC. It codes for CSARTGGPNEQFF.

This clonotype was counted many times. V and J are TRBV7-6 and TRBJ1-1; D not certain. The CDR3 loop spans 13 amino acids. Trimming removed 3 bases at V and 1 base at J, with 6 bases between. Germline lookup yields CDR1 SGHVS and CDR2 FNYEAQ. In DNA, the CDR3 is TGTGCCAGCAGCTTGGGAGAGAACACTGAAGCTTTCTTT. Protein sequence: CASSLGENTEAFF.